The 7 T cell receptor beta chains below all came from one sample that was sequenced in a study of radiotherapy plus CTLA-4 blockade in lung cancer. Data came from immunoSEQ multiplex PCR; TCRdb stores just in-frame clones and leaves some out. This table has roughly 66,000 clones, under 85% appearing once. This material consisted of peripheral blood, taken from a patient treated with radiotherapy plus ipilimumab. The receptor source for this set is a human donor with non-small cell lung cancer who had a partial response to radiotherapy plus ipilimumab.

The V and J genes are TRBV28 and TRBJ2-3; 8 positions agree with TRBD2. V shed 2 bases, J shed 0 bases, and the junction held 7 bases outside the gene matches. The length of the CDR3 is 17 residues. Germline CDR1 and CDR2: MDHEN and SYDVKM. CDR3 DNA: TGTGCCAGCAGTTTAAGTGCTAGCGGGCCAAGCACAGATACGCAGTATTTT. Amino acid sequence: CASSLSASGPSTDTQYF.

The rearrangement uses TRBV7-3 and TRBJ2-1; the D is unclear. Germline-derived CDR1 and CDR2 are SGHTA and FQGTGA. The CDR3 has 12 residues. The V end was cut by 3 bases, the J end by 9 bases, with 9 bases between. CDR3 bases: TGTGCCAGCAGCTTGAGCGATGGTGAGCAGTTCTTC. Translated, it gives CASSLSDGEQFF. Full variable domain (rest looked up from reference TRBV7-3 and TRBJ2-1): GAGVSQTPSNKVTEKGKYVELRCDPISGHTALYWYRQSLGQGPEFLIYFQGTGAADDSGLPNDRFFAVRPEGSVSTLKIQRTERGDSAVYLCASSLSDGEQFFGPGTRLTVL.

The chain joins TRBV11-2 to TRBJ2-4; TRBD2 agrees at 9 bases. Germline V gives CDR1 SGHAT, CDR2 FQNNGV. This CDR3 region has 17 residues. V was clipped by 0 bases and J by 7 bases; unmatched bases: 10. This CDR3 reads CASSLEGLAGYVNIQYF. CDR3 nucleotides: TGTGCCAGCAGCTTAGAGGGCCTAGCGGGATATGTCAACATTCAGTACTTC. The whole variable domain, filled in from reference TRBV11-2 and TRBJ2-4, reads EAGVAQSPRYKIIEKRQSVAFWCNPISGHATLYWYQQILGQGPKLLIQFQNNGVVDDSQLPKDRFSAERLKGVDSTLKIQPAKLEDSAVYLCASSLEGLAGYVNIQYFGAGTRLSVL.

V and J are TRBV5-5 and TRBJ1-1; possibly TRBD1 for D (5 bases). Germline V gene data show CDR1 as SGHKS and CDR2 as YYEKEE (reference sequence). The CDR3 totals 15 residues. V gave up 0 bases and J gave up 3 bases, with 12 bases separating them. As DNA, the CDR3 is TGTGCCAGCAGCTTGGGGCCAGGGAGGGACACTGAAGCTTTCTTT. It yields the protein CASSLGPGRDTEAFF.

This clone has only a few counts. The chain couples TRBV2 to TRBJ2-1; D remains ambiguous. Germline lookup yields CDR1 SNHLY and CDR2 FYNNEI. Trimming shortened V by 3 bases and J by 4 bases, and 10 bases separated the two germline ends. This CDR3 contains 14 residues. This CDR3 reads CASSERQTYNEQFF. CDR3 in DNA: TGTGCCAGCAGTGAGAGGCAGACTTACAATGAGCAGTTCTTC.

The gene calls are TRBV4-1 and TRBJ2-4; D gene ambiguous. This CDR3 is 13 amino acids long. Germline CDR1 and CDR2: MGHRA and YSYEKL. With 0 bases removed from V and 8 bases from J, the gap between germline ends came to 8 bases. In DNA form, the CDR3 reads TGCGCCAGCAGCCAAGACCCCCCAGACATTCAGTACTTC. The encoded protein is CASSQDPPDIQYF.

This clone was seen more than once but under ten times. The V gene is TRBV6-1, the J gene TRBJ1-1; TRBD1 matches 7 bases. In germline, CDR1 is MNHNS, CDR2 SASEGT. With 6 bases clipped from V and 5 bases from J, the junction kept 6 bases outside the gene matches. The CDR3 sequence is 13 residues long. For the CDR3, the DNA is TGTGCCAGCAGACTCTTCAGGGGGACTGAAGCTTTCTTT. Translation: CASRLFRGTEAFF.